The 26 T cell receptor beta chains in this list originate from one sample, sequenced in a study of T-cell memory formation after mild COVID-19. TCRdb passed the 5' RACE reads through MiXCR, listing each CDR3 protein once. The data show fewer than 250,000 distinct CDR3 sequences, with approximately 15% seen just once and 2% to 2.5% held by the top ten. Source material: PBMCs or a T cell subset sorted from them (not recorded which). Receptor source: an adult woman who had mild COVID-19 (a few samples of this study predate the infection). Cell type and time point are not known.

The V and J genes are TRBV20-1 and TRBJ2-5; D possibly corresponds to TRBD2 (5 bases). This CDR3 region has 12 residues. V lost 0 bases, J lost 7 bases, and 9 bases lay in between. Per the germline V gene, CDR1 is DFQATT and CDR2 is SNEGSKA (reference sequence). CDR3 residues: CSARDGSGTQYF. The CDR3 region has the DNA TGCAGTGCTAGAGATGGGAGCGGGACCCAGTACTTC.

The CDR3 region has the DNA TGTGCCAGCAGCCTGAGGGCGGGAGTGCTAACAGATACGCAGTATTTT. Encoded protein: CASSLRAGVLTDTQYF. The chain recombines TRBV7-8 with TRBJ2-3; TRBD2 aligns across 7 bases. CDR3 length: 16 amino acids. V dropped 5 bases and J dropped 3; count of bases not matched to a gene: 11. In germline, CDR1 is SGHVS, CDR2 FQNEAQ.

This chain joins TRBV20-1 and TRBJ1-2, with TRBD1 matching over 11 bases. Looked up from germline, CDR1 is DFQATT and CDR2 is SNEGSKA (reference sequence). The CDR3 is 14 residues long. J lost 1 base, V lost 3 bases, and 1 base had no gene match. The DNA of the CDR3 is TGCAGTGCTAGCGGGACAGGGGGTAACTATGGCTACACCTTC. Translating gives CSASGTGGNYGYTF.

This clonotype has just a few counts. The chain is built from TRBV12-3 or TRBV12-4 and TRBJ1-2; D not resolved. Trimming took off 1 base at V and 7 bases at J, with 10 bases between the two ends. The CDR3 covers 13 residues. CDR3 in DNA: TGTGCCAGCAGTTTAGGTAGGGTGGGTGGCTACACCTTC. Its translation is CASSLGRVGGYTF.

This clonotype was detected a few times. The V and J genes are TRBV6-5 and TRBJ1-1; the match to TRBD1 covers 12 bases. CDR1 MNHEY and CDR2 SVGAGI come from the germline V gene. The V and J ends lost 0 bases and 7 bases, in that order; junction bases with no gene match: 6. This CDR3 comprises 16 residues. The CDR3 DNA is TGTGCCAGCAGTTACTCAGGGACAGGGGGCGTGGGTGAAGCTTTCTTT. It translates to CASSYSGTGGVGEAFF.

This clonotype was seen only a few times. The chain is built from TRBV7-6 and TRBJ2-5; the D call may be TRBD1 or TRBD2 (6 bases each). This CDR3 spans 16 amino acids. Germline CDR1 is SGHVS and CDR2 is FNYEAQ. The V gene lost 8 bases and the J gene lost 1 base, with 20 bases spanning the gap. CDR3 sequence (DNA): TGTGCCAGCGGGTCGAGTGGGGGGCTGCCCCAAGAGACCCAGTACTTC. It encodes CASGSSGGLPQETQYF.

The CDR3 here is CASTYRQTNEKLFF. The CDR3, as DNA: TGTGCCAGCACGTACAGACAAACTAATGAAAAACTGTTTTTT. The V and J genes are TRBV2 and TRBJ1-4; D unclear. V dropped 7 bases and J dropped 1 base, with 10 bases sitting between them. Germline CDR1 SNHLY, CDR2 FYNNEI. This CDR3 region has 14 residues. The whole variable domain, remainder taken from reference TRBV2 and TRBJ1-4, is EPEVTQTPSHQVTQMGQEVILRCVPISNHLYFYWYRQILGQKVEFLVSFYNNEISEKSEIFDDQFSVERPDGSNFTLKIRSTKLEDSAMYFCASTYRQTNEKLFFGSGTQLSVL.

V and J are TRBV7-2 and TRBJ2-5; 7 bases are shared with TRBD2. The V gene end was trimmed by 2 bases and the J gene end by 2 bases; junction bases not matched to a gene: 2. This CDR3 has 14 amino acids. Germline V gives CDR1 SGHTA, CDR2 FQGNSA. The CDR3 protein is CASSLWTSQETQYF. The CDR3 bases are TGTGCCAGCAGCTTATGGACTAGTCAAGAGACCCAGTACTTC.

The J gene is TRBJ1-1, the V gene TRBV7-6, with no clear D. Deletions cut 1 base from V and 9 bases from J, with 21 bases between. CDR3 length: 16 residues. CDR1 SGHVS and CDR2 FNYEAQ come from the germline V gene. CDR3 protein: CASSLVELGGQSQAFF. The CDR3 DNA follows: TGTGCCAGCAGCTTAGTGGAGTTAGGCGGCCAGTCACAAGCTTTCTTT.

In this sample, this clonotype turned up a few times. The V call is TRBV7-6, the J call TRBJ2-3, with a tentative D call TRBD2 (5 bases). V was pared by 5 bases and J by 8 bases, with 14 bases between. There are 13 residues in the CDR3. The germline gives CDR1 SGHVS, CDR2 FNYEAQ. The CDR3 spells CASSQTISSTQYF. The CDR3 region has the DNA TGTGCCAGCAGCCAGACTATTTCTAGTACGCAGTATTTT.

This clonotype was picked up a small number of times. CDR3 bases: TGCAGTGCTAGAGATGGAGAATCTGGGGCCAACGTCCTGACTTTC. Translating gives CSARDGESGANVLTF. The J gene is TRBJ2-6, the V gene TRBV20-1; D gene uncertain. CDR1 DFQATT and CDR2 SNEGSKA come from the germline V gene (reference sequence). The CDR3 loop spans 15 amino acids. With 0 bases removed from V and 1 base from J, the gap between germline ends came to 7 bases.

The rearrangement uses TRBV4-3 and TRBJ2-7; no clear D. Germline V gene sequence: CDR1 LGHNA, CDR2 YSLEER. The CDR3 is 15 amino acids. The V end was cut by 0 bases, the J end by 0 bases, with 9 bases between. CDR3: CASSQDLGGSYEQYF. Here the CDR3 DNA reads TGCGCCAGCAGCCAAGATCTGGGCGGCTCCTACGAGCAGTACTTC.

The DNA of the CDR3 is TGTGCCACCAGCAGAGATAGGGACAGCCAGCAGTTCTTC. Translated: CATSRDRDSQQFF. The genes are TRBV15 and TRBJ2-1, with TRBD1 matching over 7 bases. The CDR3 runs 13 residues. CDR1 is LNHNV, CDR2 YYDKDF, per germline (reference sequence). The V segment lost 0 bases and the J segment 11 bases; nucleotides outside the gene matches: 4. Filled out from reference TRBV15 and TRBJ2-1, the complete variable domain reads DAMVIQNPRYQVTQFGKPVTLSCSQTLNHNVMYWYQQKSSQAPKLLFHYYDKDFNNEADTPDNFQSRRPNTSFCFLDIRSPGLGDTAMYLCATSRDRDSQQFFGPGTRLTVL.

This clonotype has a handful of counts. The CDR3 sequence is CASTRDRGQHGYTF. CDR3 DNA sequence: TGTGCCAGCACCCGGGACAGGGGGCAACATGGCTACACCTTC. The V gene is TRBV6-5, the J gene TRBJ1-2, with 12 nucleotides matching TRBD1. With V trimmed by 7 bases and J by 6 bases, 6 bases remained unmatched. The CDR3 sequence is 14 residues long. Germline V gene sequence: CDR1 MNHEY, CDR2 SVGAGI.

The table lists this clonotype with a few counts. V usage is TRBV9 and J usage is TRBJ1-2; 11 nucleotides align to TRBD1. This CDR3 spans 15 amino acids. The V gene end was trimmed by 0 bases and the J gene end by 7 bases; junction bases not matched to a gene: 5. In germline, CDR1 is SGDLS, CDR2 YYNGEE. CDR3 loop: CASSVDTGTGGGYTF. CDR3 in DNA: TGTGCCAGCAGCGTAGATACCGGGACAGGGGGTGGCTACACCTTC.

The chain uses TRBV3-1 and TRBJ1-4; D may be TRBD1 (6 bases). This CDR3 is 18 amino acids long. The germline V gene has CDR1 LGHDT and CDR2 YNNKEL (reference sequence). Trimming left V 4 bases short and J 7 bases short, with 25 bases between. This CDR3 reads CASSPTFIGRSGAEKLFF. The CDR3 DNA sequence: TGTGCCAGCAGCCCGACTTTTATTGGCCGTTCGGGGGCTGAAAAACTGTTTTTT.

V usage is TRBV5-1 and J usage is TRBJ1-5; a weak D match, TRBD1 (6 bases). Germline CDR1 is SGHRS and CDR2 is YFSETQ. CDR3 length: 15 amino acids. V lost 0 bases and J 7 bases, leaving 14 bases between the germline ends. The CDR3 loop reads CASSLDGGQQQPQHF. CDR3 in DNA: TGCGCCAGCAGCTTGGACGGGGGGCAGCAACAGCCCCAGCATTTT.

The gene calls are TRBV3-1 and TRBJ2-7; tentatively, D is TRBD2 (5 bases). Deletions cut 1 base from V and 3 bases from J, with 10 bases between. This CDR3 contains 14 residues. Per germline, CDR1 LGHDT and CDR2 YNNKEL (reference sequence). This chain's CDR3 is CASSQGVARYEQYF. The CDR3 nucleotides read TGTGCCAGCAGCCAAGGGGTAGCGCGCTACGAGCAGTACTTC.

The chain links TRBV9 to TRBJ1-4; no definite D call. CDR1 is SGDLS, CDR2 YYNGEE, per germline. The ends were cut back, 3 bases at V and 0 bases at J, with 12 bases in the middle. The CDR3 sequence is 16 residues long. CDR3 loop: CASSADGPATNEKLFF. In DNA form, the CDR3 reads TGTGCCAGCAGCGCGGACGGCCCAGCAACTAATGAAAAACTGTTTTTT.

This clonotype was seen more than once but under ten times. For the CDR3, the DNA is TGTGCCAGCAGCTGGGGACAGGGGTCCTATGGCTACACCTTC. Translated, it gives CASSWGQGSYGYTF. The chain couples TRBV5-6 to TRBJ1-2; 10 nucleotides match TRBD1. CDR3 length equals 14 residues. Germline CDR1 and CDR2: SGHDT and YYEEEE. Unmatched junction bases numbered 3, after V lost 3 bases and J lost 4 bases.

This clonotype has more than one count but fewer than ten. V and J are TRBV7-2 and TRBJ2-7; TRBD2 matches 9 bases. After removal of 7 bases from V and 0 bases from J, the junction contained 7 bases not matched to a gene. Germline CDR1 is SGHTA and CDR2 is FQGNSA. This CDR3 comprises 15 residues. CDR3 DNA: TGTGCCAGCACGCCAAGTAGCGGGAGCTCCTACGAGCAGTACTTC. It is translated as CASTPSSGSSYEQYF.

This clonotype appeared many times. The chain links TRBV7-2 to TRBJ2-3, with TRBD2 matching over 8 bases. There are 12 residues in the CDR3. Looked up from germline, CDR1 is SGHTA and CDR2 is FQGNSA. Trimming at V came to 5 bases and at J to 10 bases, leaving 5 bases not matched to a gene. In DNA form, the CDR3 reads TGTGCCAGCAGCGCGAGCGGGAGTGCGCAGTATTTT. Its protein is CASSASGSAQYF.

The chain employs TRBV7-3 and TRBJ1-1, with D maybe TRBD1 (5 bases). There are 15 residues in the CDR3. Trimming removed 6 bases from V and 2 bases from J, with 16 bases in between. Germline values: CDR1 SGHTA, CDR2 FQGTGA. CDR3 in DNA: TGTGCCAGCAGTCTCGGGGCAGGGAGAAACACTGAAGCTTTCTTT. This translates into CASSLGAGRNTEAFF.

V gene TRBV19 combines with J gene TRBJ2-7, with D possibly TRBD1 on 6 matching bases. Germline CDR1 is LNHDA and CDR2 is SQIVND (reference sequence). The CDR3 loop spans 15 amino acids. Trimming stripped 5 bases from V and 6 bases from J, with 20 bases between. CDR3 sequence: CASSPDSRITSEQYF. CDR3 nucleotides: TGTGCCAGTAGTCCGGACAGTAGAATAACTTCCGAGCAGTACTTC.

The rearrangement links TRBV7-9 to TRBJ2-2; D possibly uses TRBD1 or TRBD2 (5 bases each). V gave up 5 bases and J gave up 5 bases, with 24 bases separating them. This CDR3 contains 18 residues. Germline lookup yields CDR1 SEHNR and CDR2 FQNEAQ (reference sequence). The CDR3 DNA follows: TGTGCCAGCAGCCCTAACCGGGACGATTTCACTCGGACCGGGGAGCTGTTTTTT. It encodes CASSPNRDDFTRTGELFF.

This clonotype was observed a few times. The chain recombines TRBV7-3 with TRBJ2-3; D gene ambiguous. Trimming took 1 base from V and 2 from J, leaving 7 bases between them. There are 14 residues in the CDR3. CDR1 is SGHTA and CDR2 is FQGTGA in the germline V gene. CDR3 protein: CASSLSRNTDTQYF. In nucleotides, the CDR3 is TGTGCCAGCAGCTTAAGCCGGAACACAGATACGCAGTATTTT.